These T cell receptor beta chains were read from a single sample in a study of blood T cell repertoires in COVID-19. The data were produced by immunoSEQ multiplex PCR, yet TCRdb's version contains in-frame clones alone and is incomplete. In the table there are about 110,000 clones, approximately 80% of which are singletons. Source material: peripheral blood. The receptors shown here come from a woman over 75 with active or convalescent COVID-19. Each CDR3 is given with its conserved first and last residue. Each record gives: J gene, D gene, V gene, clone size, CDR3 protein, CDR3 DNA. D genes are given only for firm matches. Expanded clones are given a class, and other clones once, few, many or no size at all.

>TRBJ2-1|NA|TRBV28|NA
CASTQGQVYNEQFF
TGTGCCAGCACCCAGGGCCAGGTATACAATGAGCAGTTCTTC
>TRBJ1-2|NA|TRBV7-9|NA
CASSLRDSGGYTF
TGTGCCAGCAGCTTACGGGACTCAGGTGGCTACACCTTC
>TRBJ2-4|TRBD2|TRBV7-2|once
CASSLAGLAGQYF
TGTGCCAGCAGCTTAGCGGGACTAGCGGGCCAGTACTTC
>TRBJ1-3|NA|TRBV4-2|NA
CASSQVLENTIYF
TGTGCCAGCAGCCAAGTATTAGAGAACACCATATATTTT
>TRBJ2-7|NA|TRBV24-1|NA
CATSDPRQASYEQYF
TGTGCCACCAGTGATCCGCGACAGGCCTCCTACGAGCAGTACTTC
>TRBJ2-7|NA|TRBV28|NA
CASNTDRINYEQYF
TGTGCCAGCAATACTGACAGAATCAACTACGAGCAGTACTTC
>TRBJ1-5|TRBD1|TRBV3-1/TRBV3-2|NA
CASSQRGTGGRGEPQHF
TGTGCCAGCAGCCAAAGAGGTACAGGGGGCCGAGGAGAGCCCCAGCATTTT
>TRBJ2-2|NA|TRBV3-1/TRBV3-2|NA
CASSQVSTGELFF
TGTGCCAGCAGCCAAGTCAGCACCGGGGAGCTGTTTTTT
>TRBJ1-1|TRBD1|TRBV18|few
CASSPGQGRTEAFF
TGTGCCAGCTCACCTGGACAGGGGCGGACTGAAGCTTTCTTT
>TRBJ2-3|TRBD2|TRBV6-4|NA
CASREQREWSDTQYF
TGTGCCAGCAGAGAACAGCGGGAGTGGTCGGATACGCAGTATTTT
>TRBJ2-3|NA|TRBV27|once
CASSWAGRTDTQYF
TGTGCCAGCAGTTGGGCGGGACGCACAGATACGCAGTATTTT
>TRBJ1-1|TRBD1|TRBV28|NA
CASREGQGYAAFF
TGTGCCAGCAGGGAGGGACAGGGGTACGCAGCTTTCTTT
>TRBJ2-3|TRBD2|TRBV7-3|NA
CASSRTSGRDTQYF
TGTGCCAGCAGCCGGACTAGCGGGAGAGATACGCAGTATTTT
>TRBJ2-1|NA|TRBV19|once
CASSEGRDKSYNEQFF
TGTGCCAGTAGTGAAGGCCGGGACAAATCCTACAATGAGCAGTTCTTC
>TRBJ2-3|NA|TRBV7-2|NA
CASSLYMVVTDTQYF
TGTGCCAGCAGCTTATATATGGTAGTCACAGATACGCAGTATTTT
>TRBJ2-3|NA|TRBV6-1|NA
CASSEVNRATDTQYF
TGTGCCAGCAGTGAAGTCAACAGGGCCACAGATACGCAGTATTTT
>TRBJ1-2|TRBD1|TRBV7-3|NA
CASSLYSGGAYGYTF
TGTGCCAGCAGCTTATATTCAGGGGGCGCCTATGGCTACACCTTC
>TRBJ1-6|TRBD1|TRBV7-9|NA
CASSSDRDVYNSPLHF
TGTGCCAGCAGCTCCGACAGGGACGTCTATAATTCACCCCTCCACTTT
>TRBJ1-5|NA|TRBV28|few
CASSFGGYNQPQHF
TGTGCCAGCAGTTTTGGCGGTTACAATCAGCCCCAGCATTTT
>TRBJ2-1|NA|TRBV30|once
CAWSPLVPTSSYNEQFF
TGTGCCTGGAGTCCATTGGTTCCGACTAGCTCCTACAATGAGCAGTTCTTC
>TRBJ1-1|NA|TRBV9|NA
CASSSNGGTEAFF
TGTGCCAGCAGCTCCAACGGGGGGACTGAAGCTTTCTTT
>TRBJ2-1|NA|TRBV28|NA
CASSLRGSSYNEQFF
TGTGCCAGCAGTTTACGGGGGAGCTCCTACAATGAGCAGTTCTTC
>TRBJ2-3|NA|TRBV5-4|NA
CASSLGQSSTDTQYF
TGTGCCAGCAGCTTGGGACAGTCAAGCACAGATACGCAGTATTTT
>TRBJ2-2|NA|TRBV11-3|NA
CASSVQGTNTGELFF
TGTGCCAGCAGCGTACAGGGAACGAACACCGGGGAGCTGTTTTTT
>TRBJ2-7|TRBD2|TRBV5-8|NA
CASSFTGTSGGDFYEQYF
TGTGCCAGCAGCTTCACCGGGACTAGCGGGGGGGATTTCTACGAGCAGTACTTC
>TRBJ2-5|TRBD2|TRBV5-5|NA
CASSFSGSGETQYF
TGTGCCAGCAGCTTTAGCGGGAGTGGAGAGACCCAGTACTTC
>TRBJ1-5|NA|TRBV6-4|NA
CASSDSRGGVSNQPQHF
TGTGCCAGCAGTGACTCCCGGGGAGGTGTTAGCAATCAGCCCCAGCATTTT
>TRBJ1-1|NA|TRBV5-6|NA
CASRRGPRNTEAFF
TGTGCCAGCAGGCGGGGACCCAGGAACACTGAAGCTTTCTTT
>TRBJ2-2|NA|TRBV12-5|few
CASGLEISGELFF
TGTGCTAGTGGTTTGGAAATCTCCGGGGAGCTGTTTTTT
>TRBJ2-1|TRBD2|TRBV4-1|NA
CASSQDDGTSGLYEQFF
TGCGCCAGCAGCCAAGACGACGGGACTAGCGGGCTGTATGAGCAGTTCTTC
>TRBJ1-4|NA|TRBV19|NA
CASSRDTQEKLFF
TGTGCCAGTAGTAGAGACACACAGGAAAAACTGTTTTTT
>TRBJ2-1|TRBD2|TRBV5-1|NA
CASSLAGTSGRYEQFF
TGCGCCAGCAGCTTAGCCGGGACTAGCGGGAGGTATGAGCAGTTCTTC
>TRBJ2-3|TRBD1|TRBV7-6|NA
CASSTGGGTDTQYF
TGTGCAAGCTCCACAGGGGGAGGCACAGATACGCAGTATTTT
>TRBJ2-7|TRBD1|TRBV7-9|NA
CASSYPGQGFYEQYF
TGTGCCAGCAGCTACCCGGGACAGGGATTCTACGAGCAGTACTTC
>TRBJ2-7|NA|TRBV19|NA
CASSIFGAPSYEQYF
TGTGCCAGTAGTATTTTTGGGGCCCCCTCCTACGAGCAGTACTTC
>TRBJ2-7|NA|TRBV6-5|NA
CASSYGALTYEQYF
TGTGCCAGCAGTTACGGGGCCTTAACCTACGAGCAGTACTTC
>TRBJ2-1|TRBD1|TRBV12-5|NA
CASGYGTGGSNEQFF
TGTGCTAGTGGTTATGGGACAGGGGGCTCCAATGAGCAGTTCTTC
>TRBJ1-4|NA|TRBV28|NA
CASSSSQGSVEKLFF
NA
>TRBJ1-2|TRBD1|TRBV7-9|NA
CASSLPTGGVYGYTF
TGTGCCAGCAGCTTACCCACAGGGGGCGTCTATGGCTACACCTTC
>TRBJ2-4|TRBD2|TRBV10-3|NA
CAISDPTSGLTKNIQYF
TGTGCCATCAGTGACCCGACTAGCGGTCTGACCAAAAACATTCAGTACTTC
>TRBJ2-7|NA|TRBV27|NA
CASSPYRGGEQYF
TGTGCCAGCAGTCCATACAGGGGAGGCGAGCAGTACTTC
>TRBJ2-2|NA|TRBV6-5|NA
CASRQVLTGELFF
TGTGCCAGCCGGCAGGTCCTTACCGGGGAGCTGTTTTTT
>TRBJ2-3|TRBD2|TRBV15|NA
CATSRGASGSTDTQYF
TGTGCCACCAGCAGAGGAGCTAGCGGGAGTACAGATACGCAGTATTTT
>TRBJ1-4|NA|TRBV20-1|NA
CSASGRDIVLF
TGCAGTGCTAGTGGCCGGGACATAGTCCTTTTT
>TRBJ1-5|NA|TRBV9|NA
CASSVATWGAEQPQHF
TGTGCCAGCAGCGTAGCTACTTGGGGAGCGGAACAGCCCCAGCATTTT
>TRBJ2-3|TRBD2|TRBV9|NA
CASSESGRAVDTQYF
TGTGCCAGCAGCGAAAGCGGGAGGGCCGTAGATACGCAGTATTTT
>TRBJ2-1|NA|TRBV27|NA
CASSFPGGGNEQFF
TGTGCCAGCAGTTTCCCCGGGGGAGGCAATGAGCAGTTCTTC
>TRBJ1-6|NA|TRBV25-1|NA
CASSPTYRAFNSPLHF
TGTGCCAGCAGTCCGACCTACAGGGCCTTCAATTCACCCCTCCACTTT
>TRBJ2-4|TRBD2|TRBV7-9|NA
CASSRDYQNIQYF
TGTGCCAGCAGCCGGGACTACCAAAACATTCAGTACTTC
>TRBJ2-1|NA|TRBV10-3|few
CAISESRDGSSYNEQFF
TGTGCCATCAGTGAGTCTCGGGATGGTAGCTCCTACAATGAGCAGTTCTTC
>TRBJ1-5|NA|TRBV11-1|NA
CASRRTAPLNQPQHF
TGTGCCAGCAGACGGACAGCACCTCTTAATCAGCCCCAGCATTTT
>TRBJ2-5|NA|TRBV18|NA
CASSLKALASSETQYF
TGTGCCAGCTCCCTGAAAGCCCTAGCGTCTTCGGAGACCCAGTACTTC
>TRBJ1-2|TRBD1|TRBV28|NA
CASSSGGAGPNYGYTF
TGTGCCAGCAGCTCAGGGGGCGCGGGGCCTAACTATGGCTACACCTTC
>TRBJ2-7|TRBD2|TRBV19|NA
CASSRQSGTSEEQYF
TGTGCCAGTAGTAGGCAGTCCGGGACTAGCGAGGAGCAGTACTTC
>TRBJ1-5|NA|TRBV7-9|NA
CASSSGYSNQPQHF
TGTGCCAGCAGCTCAGGGTATAGCAATCAGCCCCAGCATTTT
>TRBJ1-5|TRBD1|TRBV23-1|NA
CASTTGQALHQPQHF
TGCGCCAGCACTACGGGACAGGCCCTTCATCAGCCCCAGCATTTT
>TRBJ1-6|NA|TRBV5-1|NA
CASSLGTVNNSPLHF
TGCGCCAGCAGCTTGGGGACAGTCAATAATTCACCCCTCCACTTT